These 24 T cell receptor beta chains share one sample of origin, sequenced in a study of blood T cell repertoires in COVID-19. The data were produced by immunoSEQ multiplex PCR, yet TCRdb's version contains in-frame clones alone and is incomplete. The table lists 130,000 or so clones, 82% of them singletons. The specimen sequenced was peripheral blood. The origin of the receptors is a human donor in a cohort sampled during active COVID-19.

The gene calls are TRBV5-4 and TRBJ1-4; possible D gene TRBD1, 5 bases. V lost 2 bases and J lost 2, with 7 bases in between. The length of the CDR3 is 14 residues. Germline values: CDR1 SGHNT, CDR2 YYREEE (reference sequence). CDR3 sequence reads: CASSFGGTNEKLFF. The CDR3 DNA sequence: TGTGCCAGCAGCTTTGGGGGGACTAATGAAAAACTGTTTTTT.

This clone was counted between two and nine times. The chain couples TRBV4-1 to TRBJ2-5, with a possible D match to TRBD1 (5 bases). CDR1 is MGHRA and CDR2 is YSYEKL in the germline V gene. Trimming took 2 bases from V and 5 from J, leaving 15 bases between them. This CDR3 is built from 15 residues. The CDR3 is CASSQSQDSLETQYF. The CDR3 coding sequence is TGCGCCAGCAGCCAATCACAAGACAGTCTGGAGACCCAGTACTTC.

This clone has just one count. This chain joins TRBV19 and TRBJ1-2; possible D gene TRBD1, 5 bases. Trimming took 2 bases from V and 2 from J, leaving 12 bases between them. The CDR3 runs to 15 residues. Per the germline V gene, CDR1 is LNHDA and CDR2 is SQIVND (reference sequence). As DNA, the CDR3 is TGTGCCAGTAGTATACGCAGGGATAGGAACTATGGCTACACCTTC. Protein sequence: CASSIRRDRNYGYTF.

The rearrangement uses TRBV3-1 (or the pseudogene TRBV3-2) and TRBJ1-4; D may be TRBD1 (6 bases). The CDR3 runs to 14 residues. Trimming removed 3 bases at V and 7 bases at J, with 12 bases between. Per germline, CDR1 LGHDT and CDR2 YNNKEL (reference sequence). The CDR3 bases are TGTGCCAGCAGCCATCATCAGGGGCGTGAAAAACTGTTTTTT. This codes for CASSHHQGREKLFF.

The rearrangement links TRBV6-2 or TRBV6-3 to TRBJ2-2, with D hard to call. Germline values: CDR1 MNHEY, CDR2 SVGEGT. The CDR3 loop spans 16 amino acids. V shed 2 bases and J shed 3 bases, with 13 bases lying between them. The CDR3 region is CASSYPTYADTGELFF. The CDR3 nucleotides are TGTGCCAGCAGTTACCCAACCTACGCGGACACCGGGGAGCTGTTTTTT.

V is TRBV6-5 and J is TRBJ1-2; TRBD1 matches 7 bases. The CDR3 runs 15 residues. CDR1 MNHEY and CDR2 SVGAGI come from the germline V gene. Unmatched junction bases numbered 10, after V lost 5 bases and J lost 4 bases. CDR3 loop: CASSPSGGGAYGYTF. CDR3 DNA sequence: TGTGCCAGCAGTCCCTCAGGAGGGGGCGCCTATGGCTACACCTTC.

The chain's CDR3 is CASSRSREPNEKLFF. The CDR3 DNA is TGCGCCAGCAGCCGATCGCGGGAGCCGAATGAAAAACTGTTTTTT. The chain uses TRBV5-1 and TRBJ1-4; no clear D. CDR3 length: 15 amino acids. V dropped 4 bases and J dropped 5 bases, with 15 bases sitting between them. Germline assignment: CDR1 SGHRS and CDR2 YFSETQ.

This chain joins TRBV2 and TRBJ2-1; 8 bases map to TRBD1. This CDR3 contains 15 residues. J lost 8 bases, V lost 5 bases, and 11 bases had no gene match. From germline, CDR1 is SNHLY and CDR2 FYNNEI. The CDR3 coding sequence is TGTGCCAGCAGTAACCAGGGGACAGGATCGGATGAGCAGTTCTTC. Amino acid sequence: CASSNQGTGSDEQFF.

The chain combines TRBV5-1 with TRBJ2-2; TRBD2 is a possible D gene (5 bases). The germline V and J ends were trimmed by 0 bases and 7 bases, with 10 bases remaining between them. Germline CDR1 reads SGHRS; CDR2 reads YFSETQ. The CDR3 totals 14 residues. The CDR3, as DNA: TGCGCCAGCAGCTTGGGACCCGAGGGCGGGGAGCTGTTTTTT. It is translated as CASSLGPEGGELFF.

This clone was recorded a few times. V and J are TRBV6-4 and TRBJ1-2; perhaps TRBD1 as D (5 bases). V was shortened by 4 bases and J by 7 bases, with 13 bases between the two germline ends. The CDR3 extends over 13 amino acids. Germline loops: CDR1 MRHNA, CDR2 SNTAGT. CDR3 bases: TGTGCCAGCAGTGTAGGCTCAGGGTTTGGCTACACCTTC. As protein: CASSVGSGFGYTF.

This chain links TRBV7-2 with TRBJ1-2; 8 nucleotides align to TRBD1. Germline loops: CDR1 SGHTA, CDR2 FQGNSA. The CDR3 spans 14 residues. The J segment lost 7 bases and the V segment lost 2 bases, leaving 6 bases of the junction unmatched. The CDR3 spells CASSLNPGGSGYTF. In nucleotides, the CDR3 is TGTGCCAGCAGCTTAAATCCAGGGGGCTCTGGCTACACCTTC.

The V and J genes are TRBV6-6 and TRBJ1-2; D possibly corresponds to TRBD1 (6 bases). The CDR3 runs to 15 residues. V was trimmed by 4 bases and J by 3 bases, leaving 15 bases between them. Germline V lookup: CDR1 MNHNY, CDR2 SVGAGI (reference sequence). The CDR3 region has the DNA TGTGCCAGCAGTTCCAGGTCAGGGGCGGACTATGGCTACACCTTC. Translating it yields CASSSRSGADYGYTF.

By share, this clone counts as large. Other DNA sequences in the sample encode the same CDR3. The rearrangement uses TRBV7-9 and TRBJ2-3; 12 bases agree with TRBD2. Per the germline V gene, CDR1 is SEHNR and CDR2 is FQNEAQ (reference sequence). V was clipped by 2 bases and J by 5 bases; unmatched bases: 2. The CDR3 length is 15 residues. The CDR3 sequence is CASSLPSGGGDTQYF. DNA for the CDR3: TGTGCCAGCAGCTTACCTAGCGGGGGGGGAGATACGCAGTATTTT.

This chain uses TRBV19 with TRBJ1-1; D remains unclear. This CDR3 is 14 amino acids long. In germline, CDR1 is LNHDA, CDR2 SQIVND (reference sequence). The ends were cut back, 3 bases at V and 2 bases at J, with 10 bases in the middle. The CDR3 here is CASSMSADNTEAFF. Here the CDR3 DNA reads TGTGCCAGTAGTATGTCCGCGGATAACACTGAAGCTTTCTTT.

This chain connects TRBV7-2 to TRBJ1-5, with unresolved D. V was clipped by 2 bases and J by 3 bases, with 8 bases between them. The CDR3 spans 14 residues. The germline gives CDR1 SGHTA, CDR2 FQGNSA. The DNA of the CDR3 is TGTGCCAGCAGCTTAATCGGTATCAATCAGCCCCAGCATTTT. Protein sequence: CASSLIGINQPQHF.

The rearrangement uses TRBV11-2 and TRBJ1-2; weak D call: TRBD1 (5 bases). Per germline, CDR1 SGHAT and CDR2 FQNNGV. This CDR3 has 13 amino acids. The V end was cut by 2 bases, the J end by 4 bases, with 8 bases between. The CDR3 spells CASSLPQGYGYTF. The CDR3 DNA is TGTGCCAGCAGCTTACCCCAGGGCTATGGCTACACCTTC. The full variable domain, its missing parts supplied by reference TRBV11-2 and TRBJ1-2, is EAGVAQSPRYKIIEKRQSVAFWCNPISGHATLYWYQQILGQGPKLLIQFQNNGVVDDSQLPKDRFSAERLKGVDSTLKIQPAKLEDSAVYLCASSLPQGYGYTFGSGTRLTVV.

This chain uses TRBV14 with TRBJ1-4, with 9 positions matching TRBD1. There are 15 residues in the CDR3. Trimming removed 4 bases from V and 8 bases from J; junction bases left unmatched: 8. CDR1 and CDR2 (germline): SGHDN, FVKESK. The CDR3: CASSRTGTGLEKLFF. DNA for the CDR3: TGTGCCAGCAGCCGAACCGGGACAGGGCTCGAAAAACTGTTTTTT. Combining the CDR3 with reference TRBV14 and TRBJ1-4 gives the whole variable domain EAGVTQFPSHSVIEKGQTVTLRCDPISGHDNLYWYRRVMGKEIKFLLHFVKESKQDESGMPNNRFLAERTGGTYSTLKVQPAELEDSGVYFCASSRTGTGLEKLFFGSGTQLSVL.

This clone was detected ten times or more. The chain combines TRBV27 with TRBJ1-6; 7 bases line up with TRBD1. The CDR3 spans 15 residues. The junction had 10 bases not matched to a gene; V was cut back by 5 bases and J by 9 bases. Germline CDR1 is MNHEY and CDR2 is SMNVEV (reference sequence). CDR3 coding DNA: TGTGCCAGCAGTCCATATCGACAGGGCGGTTCACCCCTCCACTTT. Amino acid sequence: CASSPYRQGGSPLHF.

This clone appeared a few times. The chain employs TRBV3-1 (or the pseudogene TRBV3-2) and TRBJ1-1, with a weak D call TRBD1 (6 bases). The germline V and J ends were trimmed by 4 bases and 11 bases, with 17 bases remaining between them. Germline CDR1 LGHDT, CDR2 YNNKEL (reference sequence). This CDR3 region has 13 residues. The chain's CDR3 is CASSRQQGVRAFF. The CDR3 bases are TGTGCCAGCAGCCGACAACAGGGAGTCCGGGCTTTCTTT.

This chain joins TRBV3-1 (or the pseudogene TRBV3-2) and TRBJ1-4; unclear D gene. Germline V gives CDR1 LGHDT, CDR2 YNNKEL (reference sequence). The V gene lost 0 bases and the J gene lost 8 bases, with 10 bases spanning the gap. This CDR3 has 14 residues. CDR3 nucleotide sequence: TGTGCCAGCAGCCAAGACGACCGGAGAGAAAAACTGTTTTTT. Its translation: CASSQDDRREKLFF.

The genes are TRBV3-1 (or the pseudogene TRBV3-2) and TRBJ1-2, with D tentatively TRBD1 (6 bases). V was shortened by 2 bases and J by 3 bases, with 13 bases between the two germline ends. Germline lookup yields CDR1 LGHDT and CDR2 YNNKEL (reference sequence). The CDR3 runs 15 residues. The CDR3 nucleotides are TGTGCCAGCAGCCAAACAGGGTCATACGACTATGGCTACACCTTC. This sequence encodes CASSQTGSYDYGYTF.

The J gene is TRBJ2-3, the V gene TRBV27; TRBD1 aligns across 7 bases. With V trimmed by 5 bases and J by 6 bases, 11 bases remained unmatched. Germline V CDR1 and CDR2: MNHEY, SMNVEV (reference sequence). This CDR3 is built from 15 residues. In DNA form, the CDR3 reads TGTGCCAGCAGTGGACAGGCCAAGCCTTTTGATACGCAGTATTTT. Translating it yields CASSGQAKPFDTQYF.

Remarks on this clone: This may come from a read error, since a much larger clone is one base off. The V gene is TRBV2, the J gene TRBJ2-7; a weak D match, TRBD1 (6 bases). The CDR3 covers 12 residues. Trimming left V 5 bases short and J 3 bases short, with 8 bases between. The germline gives CDR1 SNHLY, CDR2 FYNNEI. CDR3 DNA: TGTGCCAGCAGTTCGGACAGCTACGAGCAGTACTTC. Its translation is CASSSDSYEQYF.

V usage is TRBV6-5 and J usage is TRBJ1-3; D gene unclear. This CDR3 is 13 amino acids long. Germline V gene sequence: CDR1 MNHEY, CDR2 SVGAGI. With 6 bases removed from V and 0 bases from J, the gap between germline ends came to 6 bases. The CDR3 sequence is CASRAPSGNTIYF. The CDR3 nucleotides read TGTGCCAGCAGGGCCCCCTCTGGAAACACCATATATTTT.